This entry features one T cell receptor beta chain sequence. The antigen remains undetermined. These data belong to a study of T cells in narcolepsy. Study overall: Healthy controls were enrolled alongside patients with narcolepsy type 1 or type 2. Regarding the study as a whole: Comparing one patient's CSF and blood CD4+ clonotypes highlighted HCRT- and TRIB2-specific autoreactive clonotypes. In some patient and control memory CD4+ samples, autoreactive clones were absent. Healthy controls reportedly lacked the autoreactive clonotypes serially found in patients' blood.

The CDR3 covers 15 residues. Germline loops: CDR1 KGHSH, CDR2 LQKENI. V was pared by 3 bases and J by 3 bases, with 5 bases of the junction left unmatched. Only in-frame clones appear in the TCRdb table, and some are missing; sequencing was by immunoSEQ multiplex PCR. The table shows roughly 30,000 clones, with roughly 73% occurring only once. The sequence came from a human donor with narcolepsy. The sample comprised CD45RA- memory CD4+ T cells from PBMCs. This chain joins TRBV18 and TRBJ1-5, with TRBD1 matching 7 bases. This CDR3 reads CASSPVGQFNQPQHF. The CDR3 coding sequence is TGTGCCAGCTCACCTGTGGGACAGTTCAATCAGCCCCAGCATTTT.